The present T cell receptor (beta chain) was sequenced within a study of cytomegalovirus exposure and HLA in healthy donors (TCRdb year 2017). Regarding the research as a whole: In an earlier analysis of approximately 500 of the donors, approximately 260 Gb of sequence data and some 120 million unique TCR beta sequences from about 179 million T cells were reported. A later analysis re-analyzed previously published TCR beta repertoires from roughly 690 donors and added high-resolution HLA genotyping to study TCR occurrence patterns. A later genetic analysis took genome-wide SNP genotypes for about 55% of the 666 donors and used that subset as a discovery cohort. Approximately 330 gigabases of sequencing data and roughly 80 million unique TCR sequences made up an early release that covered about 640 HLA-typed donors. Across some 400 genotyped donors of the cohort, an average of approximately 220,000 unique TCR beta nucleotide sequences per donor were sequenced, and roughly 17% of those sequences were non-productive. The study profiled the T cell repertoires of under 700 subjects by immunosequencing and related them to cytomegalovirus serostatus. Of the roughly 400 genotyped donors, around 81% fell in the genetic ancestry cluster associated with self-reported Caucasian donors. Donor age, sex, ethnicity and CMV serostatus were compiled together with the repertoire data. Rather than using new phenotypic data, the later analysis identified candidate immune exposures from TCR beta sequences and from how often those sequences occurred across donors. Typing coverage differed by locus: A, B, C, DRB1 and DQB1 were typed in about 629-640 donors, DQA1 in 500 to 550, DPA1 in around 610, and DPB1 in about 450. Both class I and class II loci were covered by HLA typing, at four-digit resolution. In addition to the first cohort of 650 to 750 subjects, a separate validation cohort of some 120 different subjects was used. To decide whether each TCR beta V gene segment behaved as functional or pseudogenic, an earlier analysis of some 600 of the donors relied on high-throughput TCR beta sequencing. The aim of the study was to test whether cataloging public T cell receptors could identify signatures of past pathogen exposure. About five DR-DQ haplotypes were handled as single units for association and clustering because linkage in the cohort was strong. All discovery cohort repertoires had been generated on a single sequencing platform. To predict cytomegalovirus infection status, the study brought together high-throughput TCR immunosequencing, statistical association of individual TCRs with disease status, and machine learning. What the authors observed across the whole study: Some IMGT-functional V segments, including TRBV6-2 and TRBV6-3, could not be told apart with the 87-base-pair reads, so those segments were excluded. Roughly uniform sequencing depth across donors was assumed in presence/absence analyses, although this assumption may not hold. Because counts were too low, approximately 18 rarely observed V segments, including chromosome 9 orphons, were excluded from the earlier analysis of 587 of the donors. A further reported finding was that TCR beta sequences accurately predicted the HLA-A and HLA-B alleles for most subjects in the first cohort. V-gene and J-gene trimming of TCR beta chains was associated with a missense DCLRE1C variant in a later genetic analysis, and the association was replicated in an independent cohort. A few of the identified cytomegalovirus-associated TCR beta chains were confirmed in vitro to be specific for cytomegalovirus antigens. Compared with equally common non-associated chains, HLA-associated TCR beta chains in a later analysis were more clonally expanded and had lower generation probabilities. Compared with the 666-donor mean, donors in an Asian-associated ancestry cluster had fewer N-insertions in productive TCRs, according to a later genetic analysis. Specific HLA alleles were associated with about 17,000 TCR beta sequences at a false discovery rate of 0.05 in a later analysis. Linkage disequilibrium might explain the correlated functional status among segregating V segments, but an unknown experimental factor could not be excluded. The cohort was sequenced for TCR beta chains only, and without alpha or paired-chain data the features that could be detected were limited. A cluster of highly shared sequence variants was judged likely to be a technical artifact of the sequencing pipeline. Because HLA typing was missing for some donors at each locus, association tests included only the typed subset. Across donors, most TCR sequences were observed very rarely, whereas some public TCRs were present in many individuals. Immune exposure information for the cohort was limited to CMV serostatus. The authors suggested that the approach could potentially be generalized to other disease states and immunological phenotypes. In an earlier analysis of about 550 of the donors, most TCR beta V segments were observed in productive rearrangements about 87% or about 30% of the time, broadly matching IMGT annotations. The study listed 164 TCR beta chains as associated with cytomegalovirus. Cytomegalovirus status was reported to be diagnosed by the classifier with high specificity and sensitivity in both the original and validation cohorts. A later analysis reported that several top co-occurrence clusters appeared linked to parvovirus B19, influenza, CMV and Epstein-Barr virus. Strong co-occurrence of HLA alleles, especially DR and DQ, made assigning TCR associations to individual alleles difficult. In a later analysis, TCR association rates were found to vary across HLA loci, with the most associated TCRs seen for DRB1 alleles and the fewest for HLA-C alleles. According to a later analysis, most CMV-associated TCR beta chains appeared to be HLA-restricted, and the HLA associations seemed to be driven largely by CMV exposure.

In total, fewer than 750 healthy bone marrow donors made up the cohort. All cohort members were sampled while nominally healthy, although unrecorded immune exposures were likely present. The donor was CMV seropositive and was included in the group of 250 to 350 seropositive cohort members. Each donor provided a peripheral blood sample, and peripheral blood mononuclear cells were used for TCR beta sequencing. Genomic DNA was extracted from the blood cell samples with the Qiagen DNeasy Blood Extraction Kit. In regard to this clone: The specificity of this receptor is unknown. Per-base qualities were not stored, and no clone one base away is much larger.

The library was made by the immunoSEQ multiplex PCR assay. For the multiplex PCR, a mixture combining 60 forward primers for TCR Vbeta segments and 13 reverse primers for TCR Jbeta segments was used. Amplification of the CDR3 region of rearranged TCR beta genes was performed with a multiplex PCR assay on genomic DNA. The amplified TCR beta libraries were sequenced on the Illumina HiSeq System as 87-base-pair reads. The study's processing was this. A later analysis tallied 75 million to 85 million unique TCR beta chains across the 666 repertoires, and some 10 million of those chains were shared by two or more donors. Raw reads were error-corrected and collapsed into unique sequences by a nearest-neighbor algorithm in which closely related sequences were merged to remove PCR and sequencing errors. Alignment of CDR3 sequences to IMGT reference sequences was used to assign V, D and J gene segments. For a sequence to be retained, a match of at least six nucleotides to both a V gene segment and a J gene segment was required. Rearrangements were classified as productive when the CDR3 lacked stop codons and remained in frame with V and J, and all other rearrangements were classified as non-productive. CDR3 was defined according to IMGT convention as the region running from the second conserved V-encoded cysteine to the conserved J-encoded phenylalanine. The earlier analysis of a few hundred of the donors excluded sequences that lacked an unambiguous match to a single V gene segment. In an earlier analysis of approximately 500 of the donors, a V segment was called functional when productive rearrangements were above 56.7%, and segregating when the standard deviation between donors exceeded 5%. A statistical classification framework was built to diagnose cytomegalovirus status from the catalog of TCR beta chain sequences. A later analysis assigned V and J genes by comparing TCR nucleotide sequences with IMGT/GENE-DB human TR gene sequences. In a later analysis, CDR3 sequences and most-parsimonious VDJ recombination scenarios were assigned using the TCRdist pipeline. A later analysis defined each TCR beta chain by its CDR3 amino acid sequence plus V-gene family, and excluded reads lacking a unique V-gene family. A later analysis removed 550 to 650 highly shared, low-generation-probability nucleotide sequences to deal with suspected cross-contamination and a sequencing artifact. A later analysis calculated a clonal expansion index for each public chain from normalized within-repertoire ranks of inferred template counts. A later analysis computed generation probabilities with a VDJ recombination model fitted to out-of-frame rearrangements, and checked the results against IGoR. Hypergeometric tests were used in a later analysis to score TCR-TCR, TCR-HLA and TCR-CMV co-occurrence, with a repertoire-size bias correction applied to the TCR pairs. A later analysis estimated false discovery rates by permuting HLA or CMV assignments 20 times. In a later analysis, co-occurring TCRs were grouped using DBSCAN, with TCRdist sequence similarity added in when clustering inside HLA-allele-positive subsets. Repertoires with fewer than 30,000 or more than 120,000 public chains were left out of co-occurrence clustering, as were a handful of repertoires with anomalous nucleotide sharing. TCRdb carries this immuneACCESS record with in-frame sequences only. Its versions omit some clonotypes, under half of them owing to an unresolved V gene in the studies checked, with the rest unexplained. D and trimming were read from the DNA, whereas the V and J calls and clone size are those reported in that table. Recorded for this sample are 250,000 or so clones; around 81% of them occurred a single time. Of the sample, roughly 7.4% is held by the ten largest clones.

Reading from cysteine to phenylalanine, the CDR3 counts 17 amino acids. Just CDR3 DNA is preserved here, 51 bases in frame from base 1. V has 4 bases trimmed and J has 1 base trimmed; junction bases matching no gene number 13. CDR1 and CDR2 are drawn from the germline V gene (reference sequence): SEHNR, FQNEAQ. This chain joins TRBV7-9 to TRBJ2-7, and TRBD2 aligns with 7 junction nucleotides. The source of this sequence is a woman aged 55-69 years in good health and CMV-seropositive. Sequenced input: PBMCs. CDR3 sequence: CASSWPGGEVPSYEQYF. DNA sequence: TGTGCCAGCAGCTGGCCTGGGGGGGAAGTTCCTTCCTACGAGCAGTACTTC. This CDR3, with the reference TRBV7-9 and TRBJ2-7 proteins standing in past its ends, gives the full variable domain DTGVSQNPRHKITKRGQNVTFRCDPISEHNRLYWYRQTLGQGPEFLTYFQNEAQLEKSRLLSDRFSAERPKGSFSTLEIQRTEQGDSAMYLCASSWPGGEVPSYEQYFGPGTRLTVT.